Listed here are 31 T cell receptor beta chains from one sample, sequenced in a study of long-term antiretroviral therapy in people with HIV. At the survey level, the v3.0 immunoSEQ assay was run. Data came from immunoSEQ multiplex PCR; TCRdb stores just in-frame clones and leaves some out. The repertoire holds some 33,000 clones, with roughly 87% as singletons. The sample consisted of unsorted PBMCs, taken 0.6 years after starting antiretroviral therapy. The receptors were gathered from a young man with HIV.

This clone was seen only a few times. V usage is TRBV19 and J usage is TRBJ1-2; 9 bases map to TRBD1. The CDR3 runs to 15 residues. The germline V gene encodes CDR1 LNHDA and CDR2 SQIVND (reference sequence). Trimming at V came to 3 bases and at J to 0 bases, leaving 2 bases not matched to a gene. The CDR3 bases are TGTGCCAGTAGTATGCGGGACAGGGCTAACTATGGCTACACCTTC. Translation gives CASSMRDRANYGYTF.

This chain joins TRBV7-6 and TRBJ2-7; 15 bases are shared with TRBD2. Germline V CDR1 and CDR2: SGHVS, FNYEAQ. The V gene end was trimmed by 5 bases and the J gene end by 3 bases; junction bases not matched to a gene: 5. The CDR3 consists of 16 residues. CDR3 bases: TGTGCCAGCAGCGCGGGACTAGCGGGAGGTAACTACGAGCAGTACTTC. Translating it yields CASSAGLAGGNYEQYF.

This chain joins TRBV19 and TRBJ1-1; TRBD1 matches at 7 bases. The V segment lost 6 bases and the J segment 6 bases; nucleotides outside the gene matches: 4. From germline, CDR1 is LNHDA and CDR2 SQIVND (reference sequence). This CDR3 is built from 12 residues. The CDR3 nucleotides read TGTGCCAGTAGGACAGGGATGGCTGAAGCTTTCTTT. Translation gives CASRTGMAEAFF. The full variable domain, with the rest looked up from reference TRBV19 and TRBJ1-1, is DGGITQSPKYLFRKEGQNVTLSCEQNLNHDAMYWYRQDPGQGLRLIYYSQIVNDFQKGDIAEGYSVSREKKESFPLTVTSAQKNPTAFYLCASRTGMAEAFFGQGTRLTVV.

The CDR3 DNA reads TGCGCCAGCAGCCAAGATTCCAGAGTTTGGGCGGAGGAGGAGCAGTTCTTC. Translating it yields CASSQDSRVWAEEEQFF. The chain is built from TRBV4-3 and TRBJ2-1, with D possibly TRBD2 on 5 matching bases. The CDR3 extends over 17 amino acids. Trimming stripped 0 bases from V and 10 bases from J, with 22 bases between. Per the germline V gene, CDR1 is LGHNA and CDR2 is YSLEER.

The rearrangement uses TRBV7-9 and TRBJ1-1; TRBD1 aligns across 10 bases. V shed 4 bases, J shed 5 bases, and the junction held 10 bases outside the gene matches. There are 16 residues in the CDR3. Germline V gives CDR1 SEHNR, CDR2 FQNEAQ (reference sequence). The CDR3 sequence is CASSSRTGGSGTEAFF. Here the CDR3 DNA reads TGTGCCAGCAGCTCTCGGACAGGGGGAAGCGGGACTGAAGCTTTCTTT.

In its sample, this clone was seen once. The chain links TRBV27 to TRBJ2-1; D call uncertain. The ends were cut back, 5 bases at V and 0 bases at J, with 11 bases in the middle. The CDR3 runs to 15 residues. Germline-derived CDR1 and CDR2 are MNHEY and SMNVEV (reference sequence). This CDR3 reads CASSPLFSSYNEQFF. CDR3 DNA sequence: TGTGCCAGCAGTCCATTATTTAGCTCCTACAATGAGCAGTTCTTC.

The chain is built from TRBV7-2 and TRBJ2-7; 9 bases agree with TRBD2. Unmatched junction bases numbered 3, after V lost 1 base and J lost 2 bases. Per germline, CDR1 SGHTA and CDR2 FQGNSA. This CDR3 is built from 15 residues. The DNA of the CDR3 is TGTGCCAGCAGCTTAGGGGCTAGCGGGACCTACGAGCAGTACTTC. This gives the protein CASSLGASGTYEQYF.

This clone was seen a few times. The J gene is TRBJ1-1, the V gene TRBV2; TRBD1 aligns across 9 bases. Trimming cost V 7 bases and J 3 bases; bases outside gene matches: 3. The CDR3 has 13 amino acids. CDR1 and CDR2 (germline): SNHLY, FYNNEI. The CDR3 protein is CASNGQGYTEAFF. The CDR3 bases are TGTGCCAGCAATGGACAGGGGTACACTGAAGCTTTCTTT. Based on the CDR3 plus reference TRBV2 and TRBJ1-1, the full variable domain is EPEVTQTPSHQVTQMGQEVILRCVPISNHLYFYWYRQILGQKVEFLVSFYNNEISEKSEIFDDQFSVERPDGSNFTLKIRSTKLEDSAMYFCASNGQGYTEAFFGQGTRLTVV.

This clone has a handful of counts. This rearrangement joins TRBV6-5 to TRBJ2-7; weak D call: TRBD2 (6 bases). The CDR3 is made up of 13 amino acids. Trimming took off 9 bases at V and 3 bases at J, with 15 bases between the two ends. CDR1 is MNHEY and CDR2 is SVGAGI in the germline V gene. The CDR3, as DNA: TGTGCCAGTAGGAGGGGCGGAGGCTACGAGCAGTACTTC. It yields the protein CASRRGGGYEQYF.

This clone has just one count. The chain recombines TRBV6-6 with TRBJ2-7, with D possibly being TRBD1 (5 bases). V was shortened by 5 bases and J by 0 bases, with 14 bases between the two germline ends. The CDR3 covers 15 residues. CDR1 is MNHNY, CDR2 SVGAGI, per germline (reference sequence). The CDR3 is CASSTTDTNSYEQYF. The CDR3 DNA is TGTGCCAGCAGTACGACGGACACCAACTCCTACGAGCAGTACTTC.

With regard to this clone: Because the CDR3's place on the DNA is in doubt, the DNA is left out and the CDR3 is given as listed by TCRdb. V and J are TRBV21-1 and TRBJ1-5. TRBV21-1 corresponds to a pseudogene. Including both end residues, the CDR3 is 16 amino acids long. CDR3 region: CASSKGWGSGNQPQHF.

The CDR3 region is CASSPDLMNTEAFF. The DNA for the CDR3 is TGTGCCAGCTCACCGGACCTAATGAACACTGAAGCTTTCTTT. The J gene is TRBJ1-1, the V gene TRBV18; D unresolved. Germline assignment: CDR1 KGHSH and CDR2 LQKENI. The CDR3 has 14 residues. The germline V and J ends were trimmed by 3 bases and 0 bases, with 8 bases remaining between them.

The gene calls are TRBV4-3 and TRBJ1-1; no clear D. V shed 4 bases and J shed 5 bases, with 11 bases lying between them. The CDR3 extends over 13 amino acids. Looked up from germline, CDR1 is LGHNA and CDR2 is YSLEER. The CDR3 DNA is TGCGCCAGCAGCCGCTTGCGGGGAACTGAAGCTTTCTTT. This translates into CASSRLRGTEAFF.

This rearrangement joins TRBV28 to TRBJ1-4; TRBD1 matches at 9 bases. The length of the CDR3 is 18 residues. Trimming removed 4 bases from V and 3 bases from J; junction bases left unmatched: 12. Germline V lookup: CDR1 MDHEN, CDR2 SYDVKM. DNA for the CDR3: TGTGCCAGCAGTTCCCCCGGGACAGGGCGAAGAGCTAATGAAAAACTGTTTTTT. Residues: CASSSPGTGRRANEKLFF. The full variable domain, in which reference TRBV28 and TRBJ1-4 provide the parts outside the CDR3, is DVKVTQSSRYLVKRTGEKVFLECVQDMDHENMFWYRQDPGLGLRLIYFSYDVKMKEKGDIPEGYSVSREKKERFSLILESASTNQTSMYLCASSSPGTGRRANEKLFFGSGTQLSVL.

The chain has TRBV4-3 and TRBJ1-2; D may be TRBD1 (5 bases). The CDR3 runs to 15 residues. V lost 5 bases and J 4 bases, leaving 17 bases between the germline ends. CDR1 is LGHNA and CDR2 is YSLEER in the germline V gene. The CDR3 spells CASSLQTRDPYGYTF. For the CDR3, the DNA is TGCGCCAGCAGCTTACAAACACGGGACCCCTATGGCTACACCTTC.

This chain links TRBV7-2 with TRBJ2-7, with D perhaps matching TRBD2 (6 bases). This CDR3 has 14 residues. V was shortened by 1 base and J by 4 bases, with 11 bases between the two germline ends. Germline lookup yields CDR1 SGHTA and CDR2 FQGNSA. The DNA for the CDR3 is TGTGCCAGCAGCTTAGGGGGGACTGGGTACGAGCAGTACTTC. Translated, it gives CASSLGGTGYEQYF.

The V and J genes are TRBV7-3 and TRBJ2-2; D is undetermined. The CDR3 is 14 amino acids. Looked up from germline, CDR1 is SGHTA and CDR2 is FQGTGA. V lost 4 bases and J 1 base, leaving 7 bases between the germline ends. The CDR3, as DNA: TGTGCCAGCAGCTCCGATCAGAACACCGGGGAGCTGTTTTTT. Translation gives CASSSDQNTGELFF.

The genes are TRBV27 and TRBJ1-4; TRBD1 aligns across 8 bases. This CDR3 has 15 residues. V was clipped by 4 bases and J by 4 bases; unmatched bases: 5. Germline V gene data show CDR1 as MNHEY and CDR2 as SMNVEV (reference sequence). The CDR3 DNA is TGTGCCAGCAGTTCGCAGGGGGCTGGTAATGAAAAACTGTTTTTT. Translating gives CASSSQGAGNEKLFF.

This sequence joins TRBV7-2 and TRBJ1-1; 8 bases align to TRBD1. The V gene's germline CDR1 is SGHTA and CDR2 FQGNSA. Trimming cost V 5 bases and J 4 bases; bases outside gene matches: 6. This CDR3 has 14 residues. The CDR3 sequence: CASSPQGAVTEAFF. CDR3 bases: TGTGCCAGCAGCCCCCAGGGGGCTGTCACTGAAGCTTTCTTT.

The chain has TRBV7-9 and TRBJ2-2; D call uncertain. The V and J ends lost 2 bases and 6 bases respectively, with 1 base between them. CDR3 length: 11 residues. The V gene's germline CDR1 is SEHNR and CDR2 FQNEAQ (reference sequence). The DNA of the CDR3 is TGTGCCAGCAGCTTATCCGGGGAGCTGTTTTTT. It yields the protein CASSLSGELFF.

The chain employs TRBV18 and TRBJ2-7, with 12 bases matching TRBD1. CDR1 and CDR2 (germline): KGHSH, LQKENI. V shed 3 bases, J shed 4 bases, and the junction held 7 bases outside the gene matches. The CDR3 loop spans 16 amino acids. The CDR3 DNA sequence: TGTGCCAGCTCACCCTGGGGGACAGGGGGCAAATACGAGCAGTACTTC. Encoded protein: CASSPWGTGGKYEQYF.

The chain uses TRBV27 and TRBJ2-3; 9 bases are a match to TRBD1. The CDR3 spans 14 residues. Trimming removed 6 bases from V and 5 bases from J; junction bases left unmatched: 6. Germline CDR1 reads MNHEY; CDR2 reads SMNVEV (reference sequence). This CDR3 reads CASSPGQGLDTQYF. CDR3 DNA: TGTGCCAGCAGCCCGGGACAGGGATTAGATACGCAGTATTTT.

CDR3 DNA sequence: TGTGCCAGTAGTAATCCTTTTAGCGGAAGGGGCAACGAGCAGTACTTC. Amino acid sequence: CASSNPFSGRGNEQYF. The rearrangement joins TRBV19 to TRBJ2-7, with a tentative D call TRBD2 (6 bases). The ends were cut back, 4 bases at V and 5 bases at J, with 21 bases in the middle. The CDR3 runs 16 residues. Germline CDR1 LNHDA, CDR2 SQIVND (reference sequence). Full variable domain (outside the CDR3, taken from reference TRBV19 and TRBJ2-7): DGGITQSPKYLFRKEGQNVTLSCEQNLNHDAMYWYRQDPGQGLRLIYYSQIVNDFQKGDIAEGYSVSREKKESFPLTVTSAQKNPTAFYLCASSNPFSGRGNEQYFGPGTRLTVT.

This CDR3 is CASSQSPAGPSYNEQFF. Here the CDR3 DNA reads TGCGCCAGCAGCCAATCCCCGGCAGGGCCCTCCTACAATGAGCAGTTCTTC. V is TRBV4-3 and J is TRBJ2-1; weak D call: TRBD1 (5 bases). This CDR3 has 17 amino acids. CDR1 is LGHNA, CDR2 YSLEER, per germline. Trimming stripped 2 bases from V and 0 bases from J, with 14 bases between.

This chain joins TRBV7-9 and TRBJ1-5; tentatively, D is TRBD1 (5 bases). Looked up from germline, CDR1 is SEHNR and CDR2 is FQNEAQ (reference sequence). The CDR3 covers 15 residues. Trimming left V 10 bases short and J 0 bases short, with 16 bases between. The CDR3 DNA follows: TGTGCCACGGGGCAGGGTTCGAATAGCAATCAGCCCCAGCATTTT. Translation: CATGQGSNSNQPQHF.

The V gene is TRBV6-6, the J gene TRBJ1-5, with a weak D call TRBD1 (6 bases). This CDR3 is built from 16 residues. Trimming left V 4 bases short and J 5 bases short, with 18 bases between. CDR1 is MNHNY and CDR2 is SVGAGI in the germline V gene (reference sequence). CDR3 residues: CASSWYQGLLDQPQHF. CDR3 DNA sequence: TGTGCCAGCAGTTGGTATCAGGGGCTGTTGGATCAGCCCCAGCATTTT.

The chain joins TRBV19 to TRBJ2-7; 8 bases map to TRBD2. Germline assignment: CDR1 LNHDA and CDR2 SQIVND (reference sequence). The CDR3 consists of 13 residues. The trim removed 1 base at V and 9 bases at J, leaving 5 bases unmatched. The CDR3 here is CASSIGREGRQYF. In DNA, the CDR3 is TGTGCCAGTAGTATAGGTCGGGAGGGCCGGCAGTACTTC.

The gene calls are TRBV10-3 and TRBJ1-5; TRBD1 aligns across 11 bases. The germline CDR1 and CDR2 sequences are ENHRY and SYGVKD. The CDR3 totals 16 residues. The trim removed 3 bases at V and 7 bases at J, leaving 8 bases unmatched. For the CDR3, the DNA is TGTGCCATCAGTGACCCTGGACAGGGGGCAGGGCAGCCCCAGCATTTT. Amino acid sequence: CAISDPGQGAGQPQHF.

V gene TRBV6-6 combines with J gene TRBJ1-2; TRBD1 aligns across 7 bases. The CDR3 runs 12 residues. The V gene end was trimmed by 2 bases and the J gene end by 13 bases; junction bases not matched to a gene: 7. Germline CDR1 MNHNY, CDR2 SVGAGI (reference sequence). This CDR3 reads CASSYGTDLFTF. The CDR3 coding sequence is TGTGCCAGCAGTTACGGGACAGATTTATTCACCTTC.

This sequence joins TRBV19 and TRBJ1-5; 8 bases are shared with TRBD1. CDR3 size: 17 residues. Germline lookup yields CDR1 LNHDA and CDR2 SQIVND (reference sequence). With 2 bases clipped from V and 2 bases from J, the junction kept 8 bases outside the gene matches. This CDR3 is CASSIRTGFGGNQPQHF. CDR3 DNA: TGTGCCAGTAGTATAAGGACAGGGTTTGGTGGCAATCAGCCCCAGCATTTT. The full variable domain, rest sourced from reference TRBV19 and TRBJ1-5, is DGGITQSPKYLFRKEGQNVTLSCEQNLNHDAMYWYRQDPGQGLRLIYYSQIVNDFQKGDIAEGYSVSREKKESFPLTVTSAQKNPTAFYLCASSIRTGFGGNQPQHFGDGTRLSIL.

The chain carries TRBV20-1 and TRBJ2-3, with no clear D. CDR3 size: 11 residues. Germline lookup yields CDR1 DFQATT and CDR2 SNEGSKA (reference sequence). V lost 5 bases to trimming and J lost 5 bases, with 8 bases between them. This CDR3 reads CSALAVDTQYF. In DNA, the CDR3 is TGCAGTGCTCTTGCGGTAGATACGCAGTATTTT.